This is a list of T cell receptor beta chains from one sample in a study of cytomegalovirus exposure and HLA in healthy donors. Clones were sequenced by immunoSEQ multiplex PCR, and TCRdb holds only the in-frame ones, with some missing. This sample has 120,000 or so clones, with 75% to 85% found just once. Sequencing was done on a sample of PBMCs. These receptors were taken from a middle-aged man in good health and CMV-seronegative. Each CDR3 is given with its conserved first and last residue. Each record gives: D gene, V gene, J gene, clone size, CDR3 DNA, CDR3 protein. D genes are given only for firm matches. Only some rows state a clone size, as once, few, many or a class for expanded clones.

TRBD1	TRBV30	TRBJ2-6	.	TGTGCCTGGAGCGAGGGACAGCTCTCTGGGGCCAACGTCCTGACTTTC	CAWSEGQLSGANVLTF
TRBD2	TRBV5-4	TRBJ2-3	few	TGTGCCAGCAGCTCGGGACTAGCGGGAACAGATACGCAGTATTTT	CASSSGLAGTDTQYF
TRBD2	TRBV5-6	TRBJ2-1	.	TGTGCCAGCAGCTGGGCATGGGGGGGCTACAATGAGCAGTTCTTC	CASSWAWGGYNEQFF
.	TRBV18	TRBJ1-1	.	TGTGCCAGCTCACCAATAGGCGTTATGGCAGGGATGAACACTGAAGCTTTCTTT	CASSPIGVMAGMNTEAFF
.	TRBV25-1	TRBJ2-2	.	TGTGCCAGCAGTCGAACCGGCACCGGGGAGCTGTTTTTT	CASSRTGTGELFF
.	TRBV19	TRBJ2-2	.	TGTGCCACCAAGAGCGGCGCGAACACCGGGGAGCTGTTTTTT	CATKSGANTGELFF
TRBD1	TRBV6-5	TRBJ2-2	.	TGTGCCAGCAGGAAAGACAGGGGGAGCACCGGGGAGCTGTTTTTT	CASRKDRGSTGELFF
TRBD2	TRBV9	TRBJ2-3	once	TGTGCCAGCAGCCCACGCCATAGCGGGGGGGCCTCAGATACGCAGTATTTT	CASSPRHSGGASDTQYF
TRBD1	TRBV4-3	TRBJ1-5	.	TGCGCCAGCAGCCAAGCGGACAGGGCTAATCAGCCCCAGCATTTT	CASSQADRANQPQHF
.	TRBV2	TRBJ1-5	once	TGTGCCAGCAGTCCGCAGCGGGGGGGGGCCCAGCCCCAGCATTTT	CASSPQRGGAQPQHF
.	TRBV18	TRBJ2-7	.	TGTGCCAGCTCACCATCTTCAGAGCCAGCAGGCGAGCAGTACTTC	CASSPSSEPAGEQYF
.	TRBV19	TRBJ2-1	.	TGTGCCAGTAGTATACGGAGACTAACCAATGAGCAGTTCTTC	CASSIRRLTNEQFF
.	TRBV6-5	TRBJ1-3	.	TGTGCCAGCAGCTCAACCGCGGCGGAAGGAAACACCATATATTTT	CASSSTAAEGNTIYF
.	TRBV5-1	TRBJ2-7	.	TGCGCCAGCATGGGAGATTCCGAGCAGTACTTC	CASMGDSEQYF
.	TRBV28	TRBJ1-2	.	TGTGCCAGCAGGGCACTTGACAGCACTTTGGGTGGCTACACCTTC	CASRALDSTLGGYTF
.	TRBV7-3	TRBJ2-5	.	TGTGCCAGCAGCTTAACGGGGGCACAAGAGACCCAGTACTTC	CASSLTGAQETQYF
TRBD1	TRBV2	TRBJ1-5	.	TGTGCCAGCAGAGACAGGGGCGCTTCTCAGCCCCAGCATTTT	CASRDRGASQPQHF
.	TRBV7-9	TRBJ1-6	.	TGTGCCAGCAGCTTAGCCAGGGATTCACCCCTCCACTTT	CASSLARDSPLHF
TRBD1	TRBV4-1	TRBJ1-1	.	TGCGCCAGCAGCCATGTACAGGGGGACACTGAAGCTTTCTTT	CASSHVQGDTEAFF
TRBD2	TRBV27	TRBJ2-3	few	TGTGCCAGCGGGTTACCTCGCGGGGGAGGGCCGGATACGCAGTATTTT	CASGLPRGGGPDTQYF
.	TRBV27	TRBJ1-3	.	TGTGCCAGCAGTTTATATAGGGGCTCTTTCTCTGGAAACACCATATATTTT	CASSLYRGSFSGNTIYF
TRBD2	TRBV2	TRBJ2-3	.	TGTGCCAACCGGGACTACATCACAGATACGCAGTATTTT	CANRDYITDTQYF